The 32 T cell receptor beta chains below were found in one sample sequenced in a study of esophageal squamous cell carcinoma under preoperative chemotherapy. Time point denoted: after preoperative PTX-NDP chemotherapy. Each CDR3 protein gets one entry after TCRdb re-called the PCR reads with MiXCR. The sample includes some 30,000 distinct CDR3 sequences, under 60% of them seen just once. This material was obtained from a patient given preoperative chemotherapy. The receptors come from a human donor with esophageal squamous cell carcinoma. The donor label of this sample is uncertain.

In its sample, this clonotype is medium-sized. The chain has TRBV6-1 and TRBJ2-7; D tentatively fits TRBD1 or TRBD2 (5 bases each). There are 12 residues in the CDR3. The V end lost 6 bases, the J end lost 2 bases, and 8 bases lay between the germline ends. Germline lookup yields CDR1 MNHNS and CDR2 SASEGT. Here the CDR3 DNA reads TGTGCCAGCAGCCGGGACGCCTACGAGCAGTACTTC. Translating gives CASSRDAYEQYF.

V is TRBV7-6 and J is TRBJ2-5; possible D gene TRBD1, 5 bases. Germline CDR1 SGHVS, CDR2 FNYEAQ. Trimming cost V 11 bases and J 4 bases, with 20 bases left between them. This CDR3 comprises 14 residues. CDR3 protein: CAGGLPLGPETQYF. The CDR3, as DNA: TGTGCCGGCGGCTTACCTCTGGGGCCAGAGACCCAGTACTTC.

Only a few counts were recorded for this clonotype. The rearrangement joins TRBV7-3 to TRBJ2-3; D is uncertain. Germline lookup yields CDR1 SGHTA and CDR2 FQGTGA. The V gene lost 6 bases and the J gene lost 1 base, with 11 bases spanning the gap. The CDR3 loop spans 14 amino acids. CDR3 in amino acids: CASRATSRTDTQYF. Written as DNA, the CDR3 is TGTGCCAGCAGAGCTACCTCCCGCACAGATACGCAGTATTTT.

The V gene is TRBV7-8, the J gene TRBJ2-5, with D maybe TRBD1 (5 bases). V lost 4 bases, J lost 7 bases, and 10 bases lay in between. This CDR3 region has 12 residues. The V gene's germline CDR1 is SGHVS and CDR2 FQNEAQ. CDR3 sequence: CASSCETGTQYF. The CDR3 nucleotides read TGTGCCAGCAGCTGTGAAACAGGGACCCAGTACTTC. Full variable domain (outside the CDR3, taken from reference TRBV7-8 and TRBJ2-5): GAGVSQSPRYKVAKRGQDVALRCDPISGHVSLFWYQQALGQGPEFLTYFQNEAQLDKSGLPSDRFFAERPEGSVSTLKIQRTQQEDSAVYLCASSCETGTQYFGPGTRLLVL.

V usage is TRBV7-2 and J usage is TRBJ1-2; the D is unclear. The germline CDR1 and CDR2 sequences are SGHTA and FQGNSA. This CDR3 is 13 amino acids long. V was trimmed by 3 bases and J by 0 bases, leaving 5 bases between them. This chain's CDR3 is CASSLTTNYGYTF. The CDR3 DNA sequence: TGTGCCAGCAGCTTGACAACTAACTATGGCTACACCTTC.

A word on this clonotype: Its ends do not fully match the called genes, so a read error is possible. The gene calls are TRBV6-1 and TRBJ2-3, with 8 bases lining up with TRBD2. From germline, CDR1 is MNHNS and CDR2 SASEGT. The CDR3 runs to 16 residues. Written as DNA, the CDR3 is TGTGCCAGCAGGGGCAACGGGGGGGACGGGGCAGATACCCAGTACTTT. Translating it yields CASRGNGGDGADTQYF.

The chain joins TRBV12-3 or TRBV12-4 to TRBJ2-4, with D maybe TRBD2 (6 bases). CDR3 length: 16 residues. CDR3 sequence: CACSTTRRGATDIQYF. CDR3 DNA: TGTGCGTGCAGTACCACGAGGCGGGGAGCCACAGATATTCAGTACTTC.

About this clonotype: A single base separates this from a much larger clone, so it may be a read error. Since no conserved phenylalanine or tryptophan closes the CDR3, a read error is the likely cause. The chain has TRBV6-1 and TRBJ2-7; 12 bases map to TRBD2. The germline V gene encodes CDR1 MNHNS and CDR2 SASEGT. CDR3 length: 15 residues. V lost 8 bases to trimming and J lost 6 bases; unmatched junction nucleotides: 11. The CDR3 protein is CASSSGGAPPGEQYI. The CDR3 nucleotides read TGTGCCAGCTCTAGCGGGGGGGCCCCCCCAGGCGAGCAGTACATC.

Ten or more counts support this clonotype. V and J are TRBV12-3 or TRBV12-4 and TRBJ2-7; 7 nucleotides match TRBD1. The CDR3 is made up of 17 amino acids. After removal of 2 bases from V and 1 base from J, the junction contained 11 bases not matched to a gene. CDR3 bases: TGTGCCAGCAGTTTAAGTAGAGGGTGGACAGGTTCCTACGAGCAGTACTTC. Encoded protein: CASSLSRGWTGSYEQYF.

The CDR3 loop reads CASRERAEGNTGAQYF. The CDR3 coding sequence is TGTGCCAGCAGGGAGAGGGCGGAGGGGAACACCGGGGCGCAGTATTTT. The chain has TRBV12-3 or TRBV12-4 and TRBJ2-2, with D perhaps TRBD2 (6 bases). The DNA end is more similar to TRBJ2-3, so the J call may be wrong. The CDR3 totals 16 residues.

The chain combines TRBV12-3 or TRBV12-4 with TRBJ2-3; perhaps TRBD2 as D (7 bases). Judging by the DNA end, TRBJ2-7 fits better; the J call may be wrong. The CDR3 sequence is 16 residues long. The CDR3 nucleotides are TGTGCCAGCGGGGGTACTGGGGGGGGGGCGAAAGATACGCAGTACTTC. Translating gives CASGGTGGGAKDTQYF.

This clonotype has more than one count but fewer than ten. An end of the junction does not agree with germline; a read error may underlie this. The chain recombines TRBV7-6 with TRBJ2-5; 8 positions agree with TRBD2. Germline V CDR1 and CDR2: SGHVS, FNYEAQ. The CDR3 runs 14 residues. CDR3 nucleotides: TGTGCGGGCAGCGGGGGCCGGGTCAAAGAGACCCAGTATTTC. Protein: CAGSGGRVKETQYF.

The V and J genes are TRBV7-2 and TRBJ2-3; no reliable D call. The DNA end is more similar to TRBJ2-7, so the J call may be wrong. The CDR3 is 14 residues long. Germline CDR1 and CDR2: SGHTA and FQGNSA. The CDR3: CGGTVQRAKDTQYF. The CDR3 nucleotides are TGTGGCGGCACGGTGCAGCGAGCCAAAGACACGCAGTACTTC.

In regard to this clonotype: One junction end does not reproduce the germline sequence, and a read error may be involved. V usage is TRBV6-1 and J usage is TRBJ2-3; TRBD2 might be the D (7 bases). The CDR3 covers 15 residues. CDR1 MNHNS and CDR2 SASEGT come from the germline V gene. CDR3 residues: CARGKGAGAHDTQYF. The CDR3 DNA reads as TGTGCCAGGGGAAAAGGGGCGGGGGCCCACGATACGCAGTACTTT.

This clonotype has ten or more counts. A much larger clone differs by one base, so this may be a read error. This chain links TRBV7-2 with TRBJ2-1, with D hard to call. With 6 bases removed from V and 13 bases from J, the gap between germline ends came to 22 bases. There are 14 residues in the CDR3. Germline CDR1 SGHTA, CDR2 FQGNSA. DNA of the CDR3: TGTGCCAGCAGACCCGGCCCAACTGCAGAGACCCAGTTCTTC. Its protein product is CASRPGPTAETQFF.

The DNA for the CDR3 is TGTGCCAGCAGTTTGCAACCCTACAATGAGCAGTTCTTC. Translating gives CASSLQPYNEQFF. The chain recombines TRBV27 with TRBJ2-1, with D uncertain. This CDR3 has 13 residues. Germline V gives CDR1 MNHEY, CDR2 SMNVEV (reference sequence). V was pared by 3 bases and J by 2 bases, with 5 bases between.

A note on this clonotype: Its ends do not fully match the called genes, so a read error is possible. J is TRBJ2-3 and V is TRBV7-3; possible D gene TRBD2, 6 bases. The germline V gene encodes CDR1 SGHTA and CDR2 FQGTGA. The CDR3 is 17 amino acids. CDR3 amino acids: CASSREPGRGDRNTQYF. CDR3 coding DNA: TGTGCCAGCAGCCGCGAACCGGGGCGGGGAGACAGAAATACGCAGTACTTT. Variable domain in full (rest from reference TRBV7-3 and TRBJ2-3): GAGVSQTPSNKVTEKGKYVELRCDPISGHTALYWYRQSLGQGPEFLIYFQGTGAADDSGLPNDRFFAVRPEGSVSTLKIQRTERGDSAVYLCASSREPGRGDRNTQYFGPGTRLTVL.

A note on this clonotype: At one end, the junction sequence differs from germline, possibly due to a read error. The chain joins TRBV7-6 to TRBJ2-5; no definite D call. CDR3 size: 14 residues. Germline V CDR1 and CDR2: SGHVS, FNYEAQ. CDR3 in DNA: TGTGCCAGCAGCTTACCACTGGCGCCAGAGACCCAGTTTTTC. Encoded protein: CASSLPLAPETQFF.

This clonotype turned up a few times. The junction departs from the called germline gene at one end, perhaps through a read error. This rearrangement joins TRBV7-2 to TRBJ2-4; D is undetermined. Germline V gene lookup returns CDR1 SGHTA and CDR2 FQGNSA. The CDR3 is 14 residues long. The CDR3 protein is CAGSPGLAQNIQYF. CDR3 sequence (DNA): TGTGCCGGCAGCCCCGGCCTTGCCCAAAACATCCAGTACTTC. Supplemented by reference TRBV7-2 and TRBJ2-4, the full variable domain reads GAGVSQSPSNKVTEKGKDVELRCDPISGHTALYWYRQSLGQGLEFLIYFQGNSAPDKSGLPSDRFSAERTGGSVSTLTIQRTQQEDSAVYLCAGSPGLAQNIQYFGAGTRLSVL.

This chain links TRBV12-3 or TRBV12-4 with TRBJ2-3, with TRBD2 matching 7 bases. The DNA end lines up better with TRBJ2-7; the J call may be wrong. The CDR3 spans 14 residues. This CDR3 is CAGTPGGGKDTQYF. The CDR3 nucleotides read TGTGCCGGCACGCCGGGGGGAGGCAAAGATACGCAGTACTTC.

In the case of this clonotype: Germline is not matched at one junction end, which may reflect a read error. The gene calls are TRBV7-2 and TRBJ2-2; the D gene is possibly TRBD2 (6 bases). Germline loops: CDR1 SGHTA, CDR2 FQGNSA. There are 15 residues in the CDR3. The CDR3 loop reads CASRLAVANTGTLFF. In nucleotides, the CDR3 is TGTGCCAGCAGATTAGCGGTGGCGAACACCGGTACGCTGTTTTTT.

In this sample, this clonotype turned up many times. The V gene is TRBV6-1, the J gene TRBJ2-5; TRBD1 matches 7 bases. The last part of the DNA fits TRBJ2-7 better; the J call may be wrong. The CDR3 has 13 amino acids. CDR1 is MNHNS, CDR2 SASEGT, per germline. The CDR3 bases are TGTGCCAGCACCGGAAACAGGGGTGGCGAGCAGTACTTC. It translates to CASTGNRGGEQYF.

The rearrangement links TRBV11-2 to TRBJ1-1; no clear D gene. Trimming shortened V by 0 bases and J by 1 base, and 9 bases separated the two germline ends. The germline CDR1 and CDR2 sequences are SGHAT and FQNNGV. There are 15 residues in the CDR3. As DNA, the CDR3 is TGTGCCAGCAGCTTAGATGGCCCAAAGAACACTGAAGCTTTCTTT. Translation gives CASSLDGPKNTEAFF.

Remarks on this clonotype: Its ends do not fully match the called genes, so a read error is possible. This chain links TRBV27 with TRBJ2-3; D unresolved. The CDR3 spans 15 residues. Germline V gene lookup returns CDR1 MNHEY and CDR2 SMNVEV (reference sequence). Here the CDR3 DNA reads TGTGCCAGCATCTTGGGCCGTAAAGCCAAAAACACTCAGTATTTC. Protein product: CASILGRKAKNTQYF.

This clonotype was counted many times. This CDR3 is CASSREETQYF. CDR3 in DNA: TGTGCCAGCAGCCGAGAAGAGACCCAGTACTTC. The rearrangement uses TRBV11-3 and TRBJ2-5; unclear D gene. CDR3 size: 11 residues. With 5 bases removed from V and 3 bases from J, the gap between germline ends came to 4 bases. Germline-derived CDR1 and CDR2 are SGHNT and YENEEA.

Here the CDR3 DNA reads TGTGCCAGGGGCTTCGGGGGCCAGGGCCCAGATACGCAGTACTTC. This translates into CARGFGGQGPDTQYF. The rearrangement links TRBV7-2 to TRBJ2-3; D is perhaps TRBD1 or TRBD2 (6 bases each). The DNA end favors TRBJ2-7, so the J call may be wrong. This CDR3 is 15 amino acids long. Germline V gene data show CDR1 as SGHTA and CDR2 as FQGNSA.

By sample share, this clonotype is medium-sized. The chain recombines TRBV11-1 with TRBJ2-3; D is undetermined. Trimming stripped 1 base from V and 0 bases from J, with 11 bases between. Germline-derived CDR1 and CDR2 are SGHAT and FQDESV (reference sequence). CDR3 length: 16 residues. CDR3 nucleotides: TGTGCCAGCAGCTTAGGGGTAGAAGCTAGCACAGATACGCAGTATTTT. Protein product: CASSLGVEASTDTQYF.

This clonotype was detected only a few times. The V and J genes are TRBV7-3 and TRBJ2-5; TRBD2 might be the D (6 bases). The CDR3 totals 15 residues. Germline V gene lookup returns CDR1 SGHTA and CDR2 FQGTGA. Trimming left V 9 bases short and J 4 bases short, with 21 bases between. The CDR3 loop is CARGHGGRGTETQYF. CDR3 bases: TGTGCCAGGGGCCACGGGGGTCGCGGCACAGAGACCCAGTACTTC.

As concerns this clonotype: One end of the junction fails to match germline, which may point to a read error. This chain uses TRBV7-6 with TRBJ2-3; TRBD2 agrees at 9 bases. The CDR3 is 14 residues long. CDR1 and CDR2 from the germline V gene are SGHVS and FNYEAQ. In DNA, the CDR3 is TGTGCGGGCCGCGCGGGGGGGGACACAGAGACGCAGTATTTT. It encodes CAGRAGGDTETQYF. Full variable domain (outside the CDR3, taken from reference TRBV7-6 and TRBJ2-3): GAGVSQSPRYKVTKRGQDVALRCDPISGHVSLYWYRQALGQGPEFLTYFNYEAQQDKSGLPNDRFSAERPEGSISTLTIQRTEQRDSAMYRCAGRAGGDTETQYFGPGTRLTVL.

This clonotype was counted between two and nine times. The rearrangement joins TRBV7-2 to TRBJ2-7, with D hard to call. The CDR3 sequence is 15 residues long. Germline CDR1 reads SGHTA; CDR2 reads FQGNSA. V lost 1 base, J lost 3 bases, and 13 bases lay in between. CDR3 sequence reads: CASSLGAASNYEQYF. As DNA, the CDR3 is TGTGCCAGCAGCTTAGGGGCGGCCAGCAACTACGAGCAGTACTTC.

The chain joins TRBV11-2 to TRBJ2-3; unclear D gene. Per the germline V gene, CDR1 is SGHAT and CDR2 is FQNNGV. This CDR3 contains 14 residues. V was trimmed by 1 base and J by 2 bases, leaving 7 bases between them. Written as DNA, the CDR3 is TGTGCCAGCAGCTTAGCGGACGACACAGATACGCAGTATTTT. Translation gives CASSLADDTDTQYF.

This clonotype was found many times. The chain links TRBV6-1 to TRBJ2-1, with D tentatively TRBD2 (6 bases). Trimming removed 6 bases at V and 4 bases at J, with 16 bases between. The CDR3 is 15 amino acids. Germline lookup yields CDR1 MNHNS and CDR2 SASEGT. The CDR3 coding sequence is TGTGCCAGCAGCGGCGGGACTTCTTTATACAATGAGCAGTTCTTC. Translation: CASSGGTSLYNEQFF.